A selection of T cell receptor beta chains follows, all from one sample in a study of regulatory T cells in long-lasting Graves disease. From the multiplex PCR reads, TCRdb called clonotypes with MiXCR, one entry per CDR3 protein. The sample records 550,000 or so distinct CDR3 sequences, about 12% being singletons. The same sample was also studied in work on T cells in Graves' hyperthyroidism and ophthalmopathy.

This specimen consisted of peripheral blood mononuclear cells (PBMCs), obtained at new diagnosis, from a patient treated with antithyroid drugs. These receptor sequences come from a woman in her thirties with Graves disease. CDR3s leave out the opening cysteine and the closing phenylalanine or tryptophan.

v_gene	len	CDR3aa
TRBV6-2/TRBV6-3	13	ASSSGQGHSYEQY
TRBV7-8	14	ASSFLPDRNTGELF
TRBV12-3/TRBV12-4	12	ASSLGIDNQPQH
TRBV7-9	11	ASSLDSSGPQH
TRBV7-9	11	ASSLPGAEEQY
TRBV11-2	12	ASSYRGSYNEQF
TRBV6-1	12	ASTGFSKNTEAF
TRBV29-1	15	SVEGGRGPESSYEQY
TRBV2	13	ASRPTTATNEKLF
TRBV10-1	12	ASSGSGRACEQY
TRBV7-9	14	ASSLGDWDLYNEQF
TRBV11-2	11	ASSVDIPYEQY
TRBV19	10	ASGQGAAEAF
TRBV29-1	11	SVFATVADTQY
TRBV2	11	ATTGLSNSPLH
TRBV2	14	ASSGRPSGLGDTQY
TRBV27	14	ASSSRTSGSPETQY
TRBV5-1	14	ASTPRGLAGGGEQY
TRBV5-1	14	ASSLGQGAHAYGYT
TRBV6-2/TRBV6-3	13	ASRKPGVSGNTIY
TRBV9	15	ASSVGDRSGMNTEAF
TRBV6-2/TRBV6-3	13	ASRLRTRDAGELF
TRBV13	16	ASRNTGVRQDFYNEQF
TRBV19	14	ASSSQDSVDTGELF
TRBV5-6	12	ASCRTGNRYEQY
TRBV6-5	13	ASSYRGRGSTEAF
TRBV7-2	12	ASSLVGPGYGYT
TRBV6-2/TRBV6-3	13	ASSRSGASYNEQF
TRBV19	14	ASSPRGIPSTDTQY
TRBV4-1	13	ANSQGGPTNTEAF
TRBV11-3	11	ASSYYSGNTMY
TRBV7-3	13	ASSLTVGDYNEQF
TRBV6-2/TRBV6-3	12	ASSYTTGGEKLF
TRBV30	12	AWRRQGAGGELF
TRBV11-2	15	ASSPTSGDINTGELF
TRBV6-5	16	ASSYPVGRAGTKNIQY
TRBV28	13	ASSSRTGFVYEQY
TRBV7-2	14	ASSENRPYSNQPQH
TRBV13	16	ASSSTTRGGRKAYEQY
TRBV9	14	ASSFTTSVNPNEQF
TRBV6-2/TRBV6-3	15	ASSPLGGTGALRTQY
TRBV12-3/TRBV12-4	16	ASSSWGITGTGGYEQY
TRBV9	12	ASSARLGADTQY
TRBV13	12	ASSFPSVSTEAF
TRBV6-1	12	ASSGLISNQPQH
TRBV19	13	ASSPLRGEADTQY
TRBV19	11	ASSRSFDTEAF
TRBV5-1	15	ASSLSPTSGRAVEQF
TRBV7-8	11	ASSLAGMTEAF
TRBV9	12	ASSPGAYSYEQY
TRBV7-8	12	ASSFRGKRETQY
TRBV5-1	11	ASSLSGKETQY
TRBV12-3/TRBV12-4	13	ASSLGGSGRNIQY
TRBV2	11	ASSEADYNEQF
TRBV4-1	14	ASSQVPGVANQPQH
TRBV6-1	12	ASRASGTRETQY
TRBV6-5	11	ASNYRAGTEAF
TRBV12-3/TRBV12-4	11	ASSLTRAYEQY
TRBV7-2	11	ASSLLYGETQY